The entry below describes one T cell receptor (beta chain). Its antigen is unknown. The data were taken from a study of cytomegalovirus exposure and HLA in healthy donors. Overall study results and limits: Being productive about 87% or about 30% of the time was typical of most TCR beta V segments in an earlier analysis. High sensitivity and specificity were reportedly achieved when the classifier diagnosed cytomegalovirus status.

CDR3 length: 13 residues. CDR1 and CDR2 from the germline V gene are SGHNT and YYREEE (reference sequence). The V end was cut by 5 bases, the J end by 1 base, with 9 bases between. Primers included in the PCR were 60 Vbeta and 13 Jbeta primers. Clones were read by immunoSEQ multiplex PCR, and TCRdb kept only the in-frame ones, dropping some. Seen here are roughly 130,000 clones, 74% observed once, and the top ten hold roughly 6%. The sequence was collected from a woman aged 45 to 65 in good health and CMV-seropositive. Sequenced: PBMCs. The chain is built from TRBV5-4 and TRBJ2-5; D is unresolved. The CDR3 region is CASRQASQETQYF. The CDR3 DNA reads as TGTGCCAGCAGGCAGGCGAGCCAAGAGACCCAGTACTTC.